This TCR beta chain was profiled in a study of CD8 T cells in ankylosing spondylitis. Findings and limits, study-wide: CD8+ cells made up the disease-linked clones, which were relatively rare in peripheral blood. From matched ankylosing spondylitis synovial fluid, disease-linked clones were reportedly recovered at significantly enriched levels. Seemingly characteristic of ankylosing spondylitis blood was a TCR beta motif consisting of about 8 highly homologous variants.

V dropped 6 bases and J dropped 0 bases, with 18 bases sitting between them. There are 16 residues in the CDR3. Quantitative molecular-barcoded 5'-RACE generated the TCR beta libraries. TCRdb fed the 5' RACE reads into MiXCR, producing one record per CDR3 protein. The sample consists of about 240,000 distinct CDR3 sequences, approximately 12% of them appearing once. Comments on this clonotype: Its target is not known.

This clonotype originated in a male donor with ankylosing spondylitis or in good health (not recorded which). What was sequenced was blood, either unsorted or a sorted T cell fraction (not recorded which). V is TRBV12-3 or TRBV12-4 and J is TRBJ2-7; D possibly matches TRBD1 or TRBD2 (6 bases each). The CDR3 reads CASRRDGTGASYEQYF. CDR3 nucleotide sequence: TGTGCCAGCAGGAGAGACGGGACGGGGGCCTCCTACGAGCAGTACTTC.